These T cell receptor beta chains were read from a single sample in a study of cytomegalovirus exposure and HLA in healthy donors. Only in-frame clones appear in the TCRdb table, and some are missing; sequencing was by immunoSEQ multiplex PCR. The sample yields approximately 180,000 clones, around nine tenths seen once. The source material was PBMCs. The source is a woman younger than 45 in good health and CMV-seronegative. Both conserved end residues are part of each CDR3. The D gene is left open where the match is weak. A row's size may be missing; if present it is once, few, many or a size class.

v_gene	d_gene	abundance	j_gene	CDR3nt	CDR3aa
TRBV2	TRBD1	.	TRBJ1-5	TGTGCCAGCCAGGCCGGGACAGGGGGTTATCAGCCCCAGCATTTT	CASQAGTGGYQPQHF
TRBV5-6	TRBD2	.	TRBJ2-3	TGTGCCAGCAGAACTCTCACTAGCGGGGGGGGGTTCTCACGAAATACGCAGTATTTT	CASRTLTSGGGFSRNTQYF
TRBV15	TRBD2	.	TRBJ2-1	TGTGCCACCAGCAGAACGAACACGGGGGGGGGCTCCAATGAGCAGTTCTTC	CATSRTNTGGGSNEQFF
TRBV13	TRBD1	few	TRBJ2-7	TGTGCCAGCAAACAGGGGGCCTCCTACGAGCAGTACTTC	CASKQGASYEQYF
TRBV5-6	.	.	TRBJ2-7	TGTGCCAGCAGCGCCCCAGGGGTTATGGGCAGGCCCTCCTACGAGCAGTACTTC	CASSAPGVMGRPSYEQYF
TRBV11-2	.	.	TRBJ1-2	TGTGCCAGCAGCCTGACCGGGAGCATGATGCCTAACTATGGCTACACCTTC	CASSLTGSMMPNYGYTF
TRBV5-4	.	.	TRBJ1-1	TGTGCCAGCAGCTCAGTGACAGCAACCTTGAACACTGAAGCTTTCTTT	CASSSVTATLNTEAFF
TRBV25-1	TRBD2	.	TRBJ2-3	TGTGCCAGCAGGCCCCGGACTAGCGGGGGGGCTGTGGATACGCAGTATTTT	CASRPRTSGGAVDTQYF
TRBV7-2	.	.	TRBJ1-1	TGTGCCAGCAGCTTAGCGCTAGGCAGGGCGAACACTGAAGCTTTCTTT	CASSLALGRANTEAFF
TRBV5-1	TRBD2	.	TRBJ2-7	TGCGCCAGCAGCCACGTGTCTAGCGGGGGGGCCTACGAGCAGTACTTC	CASSHVSSGGAYEQYF
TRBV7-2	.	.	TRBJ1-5	TGTGCCAGCAGCTTAATCAGCGGGGTAGGGTTGCAGCCCCAGCATTTT	CASSLISGVGLQPQHF
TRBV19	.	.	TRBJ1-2	TGTGCCAGTAGTACCCCAGGCGGGGAAGGCTACACCTTC	CASSTPGGEGYTF
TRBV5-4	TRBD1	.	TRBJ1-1	TGTGCCAGCAGCGCAGACAGGGGGAATCAAGCTTTCTTT	CASSADRGNQAFF
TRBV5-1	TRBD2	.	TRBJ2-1	TGCGCCAGCAGCTTAGTAGCGGGGGGCCACTACAATGAGCAGTTCTTC	CASSLVAGGHYNEQFF
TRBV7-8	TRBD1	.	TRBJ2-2	TGTGCCAGCAGCTTCGCAGGTGGGGACAGTCCGACCGGGGAGCTGTTTTTT	CASSFAGGDSPTGELFF
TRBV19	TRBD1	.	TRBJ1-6	TGTGCCAGTAGTATTTCCGGGACAGTCGATTCACCCCTCCACTTT	CASSISGTVDSPLHF
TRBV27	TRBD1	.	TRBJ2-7	TGTGCCAGCAGTTCCGACAGGGAATACTACGAGCAGTACTTC	CASSSDREYYEQYF
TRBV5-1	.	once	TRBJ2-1	TGCGCCAGCAGCGCCTTAGAAATCTACAATGAGCAGTTCTTC	CASSALEIYNEQFF
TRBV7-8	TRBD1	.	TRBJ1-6	TGTGCCAGCAGCTTAACGACAGGGAGTTATTCACCCCTCCACTTT	CASSLTTGSYSPLHF
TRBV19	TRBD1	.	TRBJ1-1	TGTGCCAGTAGGTACAGGGGAGTAAACACTGAAGCTTTCTTT	CASRYRGVNTEAFF
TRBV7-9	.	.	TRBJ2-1	TGTGCCAGCTTAACACGGGACACGGATAACAATGAGCAGTTCTTC	CASLTRDTDNNEQFF
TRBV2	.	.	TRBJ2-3	TGTGCCAGCAGTGAAGCTAGCGCCCTGCGAATCATTATCACAGATACGCAGTATTTT	CASSEASALRIIITDTQYF
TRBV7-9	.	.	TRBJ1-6	TGTGCCAGCAGCTTAGGGGAGTGGGGTAATTCACCCCTCCACTTT	CASSLGEWGNSPLHF
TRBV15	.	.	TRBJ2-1	TGTGCCACCGCCTCGGTGTCCTACAATGAGCAGTTCTTC	CATASVSYNEQFF
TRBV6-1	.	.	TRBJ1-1	TGTGCCAGCAGTGAATATGACAGGCTCAACACTGAAGCTTTCTTT	CASSEYDRLNTEAFF
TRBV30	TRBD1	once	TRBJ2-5	TGTGCCTGGAGTGTTCCAGGGCGGGCAGGGGGCCGAGAGACCCAGTACTTC	CAWSVPGRAGGRETQYF
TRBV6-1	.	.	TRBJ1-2	TGTGCCAGCAGTGAAGCGTTCAGGGGAACTTATGGCTACACCTTC	CASSEAFRGTYGYTF
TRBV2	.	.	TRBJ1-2	TGTGCCAGCAGCACCAGGGGAAACTATGGCTACACCTTC	CASSTRGNYGYTF
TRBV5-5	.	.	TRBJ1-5	TGTGCCAGCAGCTTGGGAAAGAACAGGGCGAGCAATCAGCCCCAGCATTTT	CASSLGKNRASNQPQHF
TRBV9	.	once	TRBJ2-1	TGTGCCAGCAGCGTGGCCGCGGAGAGTCATGAGCAGTTCTTC	CASSVAAESHEQFF
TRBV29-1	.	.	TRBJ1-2	TGCAGCGTTGTGCCAGGGCTTATTAGCTATGGCTACACCTTC	CSVVPGLISYGYTF
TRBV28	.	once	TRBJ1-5	TGTGCCAGCAGCCTGAGGTATAGCAATCAGCCCCAGCATTTT	CASSLRYSNQPQHF
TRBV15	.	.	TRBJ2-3	TGTGCCACCAGCACCGACTTAACGACTGATACGCAGTATTTT	CATSTDLTTDTQYF
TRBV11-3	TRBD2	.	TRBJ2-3	TGTGCCAGCAGCTTATCTAGCGGGGGGGGAACAGATACGCAGTATTTT	CASSLSSGGGTDTQYF
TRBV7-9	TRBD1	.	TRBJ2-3	TGTGCCAGCAGCTTAGACCGGACAGGGCGACCAGATACGCAGTATTTT	CASSLDRTGRPDTQYF
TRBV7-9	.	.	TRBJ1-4	TGTGCCAGCAGCAACACAGGGAGGGGGGCTGAAAAACTGTTTTTT	CASSNTGRGAEKLFF
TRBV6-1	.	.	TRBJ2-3	TGTGCCAGCAGTGAAGGTCGGGGTTCAGATACGCAGTATTTT	CASSEGRGSDTQYF
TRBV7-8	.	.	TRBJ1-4	TGTGCCAGCAGCCGCAAACTCCGGGACACCAACCCAACTAATGAAAAACTGTTTTTT	CASSRKLRDTNPTNEKLFF
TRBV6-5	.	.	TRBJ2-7	TGTGCCAGCAGTTACTCCAGAGACAGAGTAGACTACGAGCAGTACTTC	CASSYSRDRVDYEQYF
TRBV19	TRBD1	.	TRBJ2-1	TGTGCCAGTAGAACAGTAGTATGGGGACAGAACAATGAGCAGTTCTTC	CASRTVVWGQNNEQFF
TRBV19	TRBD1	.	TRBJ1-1	TGTGCCAGTAGTACTGCTCGTGGACAGGGGGCCCCAGGCTCTGAAGCTTTCTTT	CASSTARGQGAPGSEAFF
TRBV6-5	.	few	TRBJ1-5	TGTGCCAGTGGGGGGGGCAATCAGCCCCAGCATTTT	CASGGGNQPQHF
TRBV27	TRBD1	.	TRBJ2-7	TGTGCCAGCAGTCCCCGACAGGGTTACTCCTACGAGCAGTACTTC	CASSPRQGYSYEQYF
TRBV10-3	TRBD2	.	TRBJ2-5	TGTGCCATCAAGGGAGGGGACTCGGAGACCCAGTACTTC	CAIKGGDSETQYF
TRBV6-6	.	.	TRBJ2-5	TGTGCCAGCGATCAGGGTATCCAAGAGACCCAGTACTTC	CASDQGIQETQYF
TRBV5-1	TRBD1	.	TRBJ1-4	TGCGCCAGCAGCATGGGACAGGGAAATGAAAAACTGTTTTTT	CASSMGQGNEKLFF
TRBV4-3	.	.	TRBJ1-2	TGCGCCAGCAGCCAAGATTCCCAGTATGGCTACACCTTC	CASSQDSQYGYTF
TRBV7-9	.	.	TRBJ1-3	TGTGCCAGCAGCTTCTTAGAGACAGACTCTGGAAACACCATATATTTT	CASSFLETDSGNTIYF
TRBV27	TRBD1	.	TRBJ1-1	TGTGCCAGCAGTCCTTGGACAGGGAGCACTGAAGCTTTCTTT	CASSPWTGSTEAFF
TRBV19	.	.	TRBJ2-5	TGTGCCAGTAGTATCGGCGAGGCGGAGACCCAGTACTTC	CASSIGEAETQYF
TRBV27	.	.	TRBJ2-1	TGTGCCAGCAGTTTATCTGTGACTTTATGGCTCAATGAGCAGTTCTTC	CASSLSVTLWLNEQFF
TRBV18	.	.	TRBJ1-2	TGTGCCAGCTCACTTGGACAGCTCCACCCCCCTAACTATGGCTACACCTTC	CASSLGQLHPPNYGYTF
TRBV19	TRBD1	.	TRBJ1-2	TGTGCCAGTAGCTTTTCTCCGGGACAGGGGGCGCCAAGCTACACCTTC	CASSFSPGQGAPSYTF
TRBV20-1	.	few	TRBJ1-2	TGCAGTGCTAGGCCTAGGGGTGGCTACACCTTC	CSARPRGGYTF
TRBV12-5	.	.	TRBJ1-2	TGTGCTAGTGGTTTATTCGCGGGGGGGGCAATTGGCTACACCTTC	CASGLFAGGAIGYTF